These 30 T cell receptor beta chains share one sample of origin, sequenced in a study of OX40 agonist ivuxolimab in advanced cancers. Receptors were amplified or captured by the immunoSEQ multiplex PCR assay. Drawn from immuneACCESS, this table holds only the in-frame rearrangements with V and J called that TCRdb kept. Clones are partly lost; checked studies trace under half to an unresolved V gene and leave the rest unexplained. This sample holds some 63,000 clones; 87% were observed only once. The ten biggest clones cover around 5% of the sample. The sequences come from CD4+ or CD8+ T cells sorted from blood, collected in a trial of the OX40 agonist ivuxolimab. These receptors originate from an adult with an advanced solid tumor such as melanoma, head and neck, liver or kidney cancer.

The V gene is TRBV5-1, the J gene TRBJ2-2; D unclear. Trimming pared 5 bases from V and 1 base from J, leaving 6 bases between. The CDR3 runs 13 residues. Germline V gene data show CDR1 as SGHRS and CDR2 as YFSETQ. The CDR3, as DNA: TGCGCCAGCAGTCCGAGGAACACCGGGGAGCTGTTTTTT. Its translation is CASSPRNTGELFF.

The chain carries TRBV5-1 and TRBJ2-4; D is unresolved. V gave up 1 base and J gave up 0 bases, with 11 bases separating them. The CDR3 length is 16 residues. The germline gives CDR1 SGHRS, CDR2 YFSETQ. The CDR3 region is CASSLSQSVAKNIQYF. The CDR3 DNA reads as TGCGCCAGCAGCTTGTCACAATCCGTAGCCAAAAACATTCAGTACTTC.

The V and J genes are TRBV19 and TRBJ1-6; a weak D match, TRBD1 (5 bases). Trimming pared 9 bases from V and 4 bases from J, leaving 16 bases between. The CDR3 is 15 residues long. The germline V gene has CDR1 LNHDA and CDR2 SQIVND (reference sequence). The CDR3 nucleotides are TGTGCCAGCCAACCCCCCGGGACTTATAATTCACCCCTCCACTTT. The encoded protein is CASQPPGTYNSPLHF.

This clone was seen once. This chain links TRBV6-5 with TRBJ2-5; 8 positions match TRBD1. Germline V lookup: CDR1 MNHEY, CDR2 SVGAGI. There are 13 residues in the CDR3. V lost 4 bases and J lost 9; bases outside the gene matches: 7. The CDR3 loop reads CASSSTGALPQYF. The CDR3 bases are TGTGCCAGCAGTTCGACAGGGGCCTTGCCCCAGTACTTC.

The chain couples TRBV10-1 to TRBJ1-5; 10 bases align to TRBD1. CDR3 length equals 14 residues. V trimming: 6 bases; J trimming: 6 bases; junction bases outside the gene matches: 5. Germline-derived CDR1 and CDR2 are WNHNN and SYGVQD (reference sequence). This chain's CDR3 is CASRGTGDFQPQHF. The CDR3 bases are TGCGCCAGCAGAGGGACAGGGGATTTTCAGCCCCAGCATTTT.

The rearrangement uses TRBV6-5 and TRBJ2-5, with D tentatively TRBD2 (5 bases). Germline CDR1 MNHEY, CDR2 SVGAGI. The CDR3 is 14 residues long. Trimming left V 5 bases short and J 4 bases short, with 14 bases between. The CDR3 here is CASSLDPRGETQYF. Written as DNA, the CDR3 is TGTGCCAGCAGTCTGGACCCCCGGGGAGAGACCCAGTACTTC.

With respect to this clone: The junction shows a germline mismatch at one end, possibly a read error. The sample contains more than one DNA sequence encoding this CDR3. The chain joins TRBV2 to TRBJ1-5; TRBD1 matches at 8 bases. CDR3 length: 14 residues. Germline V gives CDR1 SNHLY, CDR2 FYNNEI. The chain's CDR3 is CASSKDRANQPQHF. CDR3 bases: TGTGCTAGCAGTAAGGACAGGGCTAATCAGCCCCAGCATTTT.

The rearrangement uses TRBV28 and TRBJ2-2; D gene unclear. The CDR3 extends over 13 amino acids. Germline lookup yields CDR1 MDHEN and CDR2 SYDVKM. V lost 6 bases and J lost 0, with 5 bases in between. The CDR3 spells CASRTANTGELFF. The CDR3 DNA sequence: TGTGCCAGCAGGACTGCGAACACCGGGGAGCTGTTTTTT.

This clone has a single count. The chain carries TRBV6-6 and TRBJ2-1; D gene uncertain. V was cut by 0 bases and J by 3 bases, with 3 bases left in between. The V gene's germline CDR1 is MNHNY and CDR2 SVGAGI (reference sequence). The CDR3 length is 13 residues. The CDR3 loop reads CASSYSIYNEQFF. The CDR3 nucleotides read TGTGCCAGCAGTTACTCGATCTACAATGAGCAGTTCTTC.

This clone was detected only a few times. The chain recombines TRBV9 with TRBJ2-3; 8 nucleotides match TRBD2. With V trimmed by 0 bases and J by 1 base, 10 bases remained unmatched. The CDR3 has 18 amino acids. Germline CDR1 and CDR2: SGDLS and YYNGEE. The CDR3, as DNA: TGTGCCAGCAGCGTAGAGGGACTAGTGGGGACCGGCACAGATACGCAGTATTTT. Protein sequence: CASSVEGLVGTGTDTQYF.

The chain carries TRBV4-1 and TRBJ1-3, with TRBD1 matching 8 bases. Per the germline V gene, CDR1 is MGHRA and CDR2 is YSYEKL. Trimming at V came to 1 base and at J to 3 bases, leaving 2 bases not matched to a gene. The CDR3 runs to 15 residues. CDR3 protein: CASSQADRGGNTIYF. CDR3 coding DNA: TGCGCCAGCAGCCAAGCTGACAGGGGTGGAAACACCATATATTTT.

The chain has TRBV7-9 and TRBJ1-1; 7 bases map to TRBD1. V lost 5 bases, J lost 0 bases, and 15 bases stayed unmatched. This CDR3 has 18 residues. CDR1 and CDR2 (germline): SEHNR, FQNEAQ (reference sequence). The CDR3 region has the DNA TGTGCCAGCAGCCCAAGGACAGGTGGAGTATCGATGAACACTGAAGCTTTCTTT. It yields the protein CASSPRTGGVSMNTEAFF.

The CDR3 DNA sequence: TGTGCCAGCAGCTGGGGGACTAGCGGGAGGGCCGGCGGGGAGCTGTTTTTT. This codes for CASSWGTSGRAGGELFF. The chain carries TRBV7-8 and TRBJ2-2; 16 bases line up with TRBD2. The CDR3 has 17 residues. The V gene end was trimmed by 4 bases and the J gene end by 7 bases; junction bases not matched to a gene: 6. Germline V gene sequence: CDR1 SGHVS, CDR2 FQNEAQ.

The CDR3 loop reads CASSFTGTTAYEQYF. The CDR3, as DNA: TGTGCCAGCAGCTTTACCGGGACAACGGCCTACGAGCAGTACTTC. The J gene is TRBJ2-7, the V gene TRBV7-9, with D possibly being TRBD1 (6 bases). CDR3 size: 15 residues. CDR1 is SEHNR and CDR2 is FQNEAQ in the germline V gene (reference sequence). The germline V and J ends were trimmed by 3 bases and 2 bases, with 14 bases remaining between them.

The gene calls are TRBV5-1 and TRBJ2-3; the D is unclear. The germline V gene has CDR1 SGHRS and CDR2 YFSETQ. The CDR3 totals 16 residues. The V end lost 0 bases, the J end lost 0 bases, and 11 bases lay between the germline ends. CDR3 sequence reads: CASSLGPGLSTDTQYF. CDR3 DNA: TGCGCCAGCAGCTTGGGGCCCGGTCTTAGCACAGATACGCAGTATTTT.

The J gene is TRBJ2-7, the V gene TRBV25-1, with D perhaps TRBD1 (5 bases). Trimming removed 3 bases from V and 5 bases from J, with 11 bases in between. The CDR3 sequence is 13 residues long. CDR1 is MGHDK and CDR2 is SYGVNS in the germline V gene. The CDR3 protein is CASSDPGRNEQYF. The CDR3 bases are TGTGCCAGCAGTGATCCAGGGCGCAACGAGCAGTACTTC.

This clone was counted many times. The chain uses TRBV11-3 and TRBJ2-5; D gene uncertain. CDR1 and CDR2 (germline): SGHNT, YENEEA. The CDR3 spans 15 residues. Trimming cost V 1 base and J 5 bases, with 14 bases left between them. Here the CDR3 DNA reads TGTGCCAGCAGCTTAGGTTCCAACTACCGGGAGACCCAGTACTTC. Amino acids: CASSLGSNYRETQYF.

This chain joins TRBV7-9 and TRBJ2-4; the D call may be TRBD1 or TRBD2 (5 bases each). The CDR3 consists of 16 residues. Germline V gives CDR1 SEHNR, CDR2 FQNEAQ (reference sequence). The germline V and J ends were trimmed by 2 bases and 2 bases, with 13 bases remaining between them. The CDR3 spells CASSLPGTGTKNIQYF. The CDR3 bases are TGTGCCAGCAGCTTACCAGGGACGGGGACCAAAAACATTCAGTACTTC.

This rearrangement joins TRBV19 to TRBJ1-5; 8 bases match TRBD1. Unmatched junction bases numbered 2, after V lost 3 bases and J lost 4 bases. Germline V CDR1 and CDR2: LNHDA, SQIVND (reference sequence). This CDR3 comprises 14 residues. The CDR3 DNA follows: TGTGCCAGTAGTATTGACAGGGGAAATCAGCCCCAGCATTTT. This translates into CASSIDRGNQPQHF. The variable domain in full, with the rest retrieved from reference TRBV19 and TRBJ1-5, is DGGITQSPKYLFRKEGQNVTLSCEQNLNHDAMYWYRQDPGQGLRLIYYSQIVNDFQKGDIAEGYSVSREKKESFPLTVTSAQKNPTAFYLCASSIDRGNQPQHFGDGTRLSIL.

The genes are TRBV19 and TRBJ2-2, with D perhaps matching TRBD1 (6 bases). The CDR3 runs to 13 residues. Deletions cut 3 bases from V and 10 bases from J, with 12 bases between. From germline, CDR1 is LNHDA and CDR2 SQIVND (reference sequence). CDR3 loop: CASSITGTKELFF. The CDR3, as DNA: TGTGCCAGTAGTATCACCGGGACAAAGGAGCTGTTTTTT.

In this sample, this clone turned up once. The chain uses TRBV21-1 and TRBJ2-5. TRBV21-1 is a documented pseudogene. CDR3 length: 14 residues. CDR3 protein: CASSKVGGGETQYF. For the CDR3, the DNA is TGTGCCAGCAGCAAAGTGGGGGGCGGGGAGACCCAGTACTTC.

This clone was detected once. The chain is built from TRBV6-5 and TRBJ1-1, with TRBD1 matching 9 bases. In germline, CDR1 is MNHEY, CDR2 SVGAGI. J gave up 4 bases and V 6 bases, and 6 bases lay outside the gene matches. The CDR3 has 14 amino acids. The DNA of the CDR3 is TGTGCCAGCAGCCACAGGGGGCAGGTCACTGAAGCTTTCTTT. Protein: CASSHRGQVTEAFF.

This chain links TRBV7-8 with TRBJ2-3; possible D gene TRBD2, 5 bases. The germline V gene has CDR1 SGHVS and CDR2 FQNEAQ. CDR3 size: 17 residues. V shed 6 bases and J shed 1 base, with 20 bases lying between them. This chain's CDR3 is CASRPERAPRGTDTQYF. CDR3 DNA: TGTGCCAGCAGGCCCGAGAGGGCTCCTCGGGGCACAGATACGCAGTATTTT. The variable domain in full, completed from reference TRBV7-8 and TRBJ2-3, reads GAGVSQSPRYKVAKRGQDVALRCDPISGHVSLFWYQQALGQGPEFLTYFQNEAQLDKSGLPSDRFFAERPEGSVSTLKIQRTQQEDSAVYLCASRPERAPRGTDTQYFGPGTRLTVL.

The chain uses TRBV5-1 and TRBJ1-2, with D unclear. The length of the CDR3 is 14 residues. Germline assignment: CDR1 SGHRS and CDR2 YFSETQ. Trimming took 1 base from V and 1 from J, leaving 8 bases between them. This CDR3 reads CASSLTVFNYGYTF. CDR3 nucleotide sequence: TGCGCCAGCAGCTTGACAGTTTTTAACTATGGCTACACCTTC.

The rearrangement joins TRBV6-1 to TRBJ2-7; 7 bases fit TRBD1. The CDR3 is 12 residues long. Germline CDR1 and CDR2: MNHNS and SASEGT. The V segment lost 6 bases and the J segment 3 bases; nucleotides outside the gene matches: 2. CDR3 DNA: TGTGCCAGCAGGGGGACAGTCTACGAGCAGTACTTC. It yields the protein CASRGTVYEQYF.

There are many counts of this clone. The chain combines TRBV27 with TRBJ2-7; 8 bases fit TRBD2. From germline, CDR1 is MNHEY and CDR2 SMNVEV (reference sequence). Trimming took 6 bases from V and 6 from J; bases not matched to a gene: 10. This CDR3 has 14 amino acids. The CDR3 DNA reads TGTGCCAGCAGCCCTGCGGCAGGGACTAGCGAGCAGTACTTC. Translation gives CASSPAAGTSEQYF.

CDR3 nucleotides: TGCAGCGGTACAGGGTTCAATGAGCAGTTCTTC. It codes for CSGTGFNEQFF. The V gene is TRBV29-1, the J gene TRBJ2-1; a weak D match, TRBD1 (6 bases). Trimming shortened V by 7 bases and J by 6 bases, and 10 bases separated the two germline ends. CDR3 size: 11 residues. The germline V gene encodes CDR1 SQVTM and CDR2 ANQGSEA.

The DNA of the CDR3 is TGTGCCAGCAGCTACCAAGGGGGGCAGGTCTACGAGCAGTACTTC. Residues: CASSYQGGQVYEQYF. J is TRBJ2-7 and V is TRBV6-5; D may match TRBD1 or TRBD2 (6 bases each). CDR3 length: 15 amino acids. The V gene lost 6 bases and the J gene lost 3 bases, with 18 bases spanning the gap. Germline V gene data show CDR1 as MNHEY and CDR2 as SVGAGI.

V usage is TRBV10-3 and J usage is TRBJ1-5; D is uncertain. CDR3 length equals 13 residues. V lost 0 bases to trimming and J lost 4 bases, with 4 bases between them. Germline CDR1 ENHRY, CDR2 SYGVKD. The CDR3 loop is CAISESGNQPQHF. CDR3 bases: TGTGCCATCAGTGAGTCTGGAAATCAGCCCCAGCATTTT.

The CDR3 region is CASSLGDGVTDTQYF. In DNA, the CDR3 is TGTGCCAGCAGCTTAGGGGACGGGGTCACAGATACGCAGTATTTT. The chain couples TRBV7-9 to TRBJ2-3, with D perhaps given as TRBD1 or TRBD2 (5 bases each). Trimming removed 1 base from V and 2 bases from J, with 10 bases in between. The germline V gene encodes CDR1 SEHNR and CDR2 FQNEAQ (reference sequence). The CDR3 is 15 amino acids.